The entry below describes one T cell receptor beta chain. As yet, its antigen is unknown. Method: immunoSEQ multiplex PCR; TCRdb's copy keeps in-frame clones and lacks some. The sample holds over 110,000 clones, around 94% seen once. This entry comes from a study of T cell responses to AZD1222 COVID-19 vaccine. V was shortened by 4 bases and J by 2 bases, with 6 bases between the two germline ends. The CDR3 spans 13 residues. Study-wide results and limits: Baseline seropositivity occurred in only a handful of AZD1222 recipients.

This clonotype was sampled from an adult who received the AZD1222 COVID-19 vaccine. Material: peripheral blood, obtained 28 days after the second AZD1222 dose. This chain connects TRBV12-3 or TRBV12-4 to TRBJ1-5; D gene unclear. CDR3 nucleotides: TGTGCCAGCAGTTACTTGGGCAATCAGCCCCAGCATTTT. This translates into CASSYLGNQPQHF.